Sequencing of this T cell receptor (beta chain) was carried out in a study of CD8 T cells in Susac syndrome. This CDR3 is 16 amino acids long. Trimming cost V 0 bases and J 3 bases; bases outside gene matches: 7. CDR1 is DFQATT, CDR2 SNEGSKA, per germline (reference sequence). After extraction with the RNeasy kit, about 0.45 to 1 ug of the RNA was reverse transcribed using random hexamers. One entry per CDR3 protein results from TCRdb running MiXCR on the immunoSEQ multiplex PCR reads. The sample contains about 200,000 distinct CDR3 sequences, approximately 95% of which appear only once. The source is a human donor with multiple sclerosis. The V and J genes are TRBV20-1 and TRBJ1-2, with 10 bases fitting TRBD1. Sequenced sample: CD4+ T cells from PBMCs. In DNA form, the CDR3 reads TGCAGTGCTAGAGACGGGACAGGGGCGTCGGACTATGGCTACACCTTC. Amino acids: CSARDGTGASDYGYTF.